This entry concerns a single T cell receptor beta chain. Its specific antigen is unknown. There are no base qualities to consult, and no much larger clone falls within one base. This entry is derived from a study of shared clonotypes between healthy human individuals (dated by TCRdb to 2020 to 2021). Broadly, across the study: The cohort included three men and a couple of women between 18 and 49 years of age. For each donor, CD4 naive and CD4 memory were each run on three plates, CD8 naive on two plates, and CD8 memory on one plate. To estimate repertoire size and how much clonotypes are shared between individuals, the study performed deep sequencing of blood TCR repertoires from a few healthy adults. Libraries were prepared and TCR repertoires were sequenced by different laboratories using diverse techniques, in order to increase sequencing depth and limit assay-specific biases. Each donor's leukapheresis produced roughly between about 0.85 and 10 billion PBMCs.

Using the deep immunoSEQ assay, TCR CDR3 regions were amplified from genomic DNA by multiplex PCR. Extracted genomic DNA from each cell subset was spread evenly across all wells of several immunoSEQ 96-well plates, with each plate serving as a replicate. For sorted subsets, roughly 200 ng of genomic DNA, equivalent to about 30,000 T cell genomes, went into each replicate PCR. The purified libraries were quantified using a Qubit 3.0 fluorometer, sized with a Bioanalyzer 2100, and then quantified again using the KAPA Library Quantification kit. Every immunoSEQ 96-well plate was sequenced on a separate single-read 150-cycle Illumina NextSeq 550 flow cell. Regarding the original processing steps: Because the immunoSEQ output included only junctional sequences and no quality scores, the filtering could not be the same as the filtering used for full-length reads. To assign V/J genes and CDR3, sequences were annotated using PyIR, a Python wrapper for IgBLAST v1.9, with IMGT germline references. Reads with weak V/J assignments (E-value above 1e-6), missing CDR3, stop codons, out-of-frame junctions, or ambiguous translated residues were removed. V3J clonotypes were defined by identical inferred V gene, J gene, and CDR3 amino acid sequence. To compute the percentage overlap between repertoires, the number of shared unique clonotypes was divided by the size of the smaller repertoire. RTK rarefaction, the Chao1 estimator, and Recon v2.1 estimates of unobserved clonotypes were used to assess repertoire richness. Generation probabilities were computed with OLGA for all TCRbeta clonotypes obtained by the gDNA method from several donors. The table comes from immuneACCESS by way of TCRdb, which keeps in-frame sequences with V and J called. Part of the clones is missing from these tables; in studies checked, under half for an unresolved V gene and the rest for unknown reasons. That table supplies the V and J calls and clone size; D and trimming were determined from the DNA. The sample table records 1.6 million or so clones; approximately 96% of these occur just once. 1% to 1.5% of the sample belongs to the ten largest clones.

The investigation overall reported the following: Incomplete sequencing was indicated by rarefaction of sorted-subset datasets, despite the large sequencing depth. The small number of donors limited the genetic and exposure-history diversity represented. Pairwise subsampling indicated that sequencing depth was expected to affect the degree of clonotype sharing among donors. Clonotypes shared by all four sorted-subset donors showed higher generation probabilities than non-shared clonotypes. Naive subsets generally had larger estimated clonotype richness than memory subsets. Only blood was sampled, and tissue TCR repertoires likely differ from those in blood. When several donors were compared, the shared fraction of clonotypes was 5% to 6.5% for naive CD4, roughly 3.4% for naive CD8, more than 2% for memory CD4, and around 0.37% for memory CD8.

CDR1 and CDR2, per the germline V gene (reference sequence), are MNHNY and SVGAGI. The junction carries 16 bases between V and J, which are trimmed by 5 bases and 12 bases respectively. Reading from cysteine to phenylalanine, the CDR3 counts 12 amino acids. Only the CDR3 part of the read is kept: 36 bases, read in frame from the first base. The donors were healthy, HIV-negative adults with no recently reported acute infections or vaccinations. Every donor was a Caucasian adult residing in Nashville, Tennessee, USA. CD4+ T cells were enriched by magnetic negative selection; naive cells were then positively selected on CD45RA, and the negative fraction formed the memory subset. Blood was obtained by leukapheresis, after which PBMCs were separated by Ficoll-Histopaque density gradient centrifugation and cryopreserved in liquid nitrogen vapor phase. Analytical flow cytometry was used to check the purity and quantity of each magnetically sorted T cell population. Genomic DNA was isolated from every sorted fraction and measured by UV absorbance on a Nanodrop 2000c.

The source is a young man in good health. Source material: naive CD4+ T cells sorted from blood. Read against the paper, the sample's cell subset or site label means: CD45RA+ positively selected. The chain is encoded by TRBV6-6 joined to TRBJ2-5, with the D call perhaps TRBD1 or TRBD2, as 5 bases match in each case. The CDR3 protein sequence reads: CASSEGWGREYF. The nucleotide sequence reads TGTGCCAGCAGTGAGGGATGGGGCAGAGAGTACTTC.